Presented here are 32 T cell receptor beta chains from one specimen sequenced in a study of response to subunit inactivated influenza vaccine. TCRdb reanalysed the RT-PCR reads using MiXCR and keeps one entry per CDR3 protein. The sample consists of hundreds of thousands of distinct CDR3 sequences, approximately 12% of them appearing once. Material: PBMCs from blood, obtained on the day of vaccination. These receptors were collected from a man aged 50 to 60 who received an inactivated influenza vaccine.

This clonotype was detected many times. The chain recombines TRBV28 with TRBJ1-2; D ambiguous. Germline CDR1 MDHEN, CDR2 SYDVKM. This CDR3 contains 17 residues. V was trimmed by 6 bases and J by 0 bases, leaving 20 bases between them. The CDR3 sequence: CASSPPPMATPNYGYTF. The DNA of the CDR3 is TGTGCCAGCAGCCCTCCACCTATGGCAACCCCTAACTATGGCTACACCTTC.

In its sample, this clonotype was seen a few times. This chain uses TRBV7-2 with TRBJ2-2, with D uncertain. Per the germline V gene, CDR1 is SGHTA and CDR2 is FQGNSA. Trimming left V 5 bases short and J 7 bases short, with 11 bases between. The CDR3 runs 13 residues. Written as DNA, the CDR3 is TGTGCCAGCAGCGGGCTAGTTCTCGGGGAGCTGTTTTTT. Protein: CASSGLVLGELFF.

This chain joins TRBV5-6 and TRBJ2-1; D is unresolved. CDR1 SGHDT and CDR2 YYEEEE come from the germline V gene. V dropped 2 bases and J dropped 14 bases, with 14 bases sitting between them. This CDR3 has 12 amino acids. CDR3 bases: TGTGCCAGCAGCTTTGCCAGATCTGGGGAGTTCTTC. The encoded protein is CASSFARSGEFF.

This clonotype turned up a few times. CDR3 DNA: TGTGCCACCAGCCCTATACGGGGACGATCAGACATTCAGTACTTC. This translates into CATSPIRGRSDIQYF. The genes are TRBV24-1 and TRBJ2-4, with D tentatively TRBD1 or TRBD2 (5 bases each). Germline assignment: CDR1 KGHDR and CDR2 SFDVKD. The CDR3 has 15 residues. With 7 bases removed from V and 8 bases from J, the gap between germline ends came to 20 bases.

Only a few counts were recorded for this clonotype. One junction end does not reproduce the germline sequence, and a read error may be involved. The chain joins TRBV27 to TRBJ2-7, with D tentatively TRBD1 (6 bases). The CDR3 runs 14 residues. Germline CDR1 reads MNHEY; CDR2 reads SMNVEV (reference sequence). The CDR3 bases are TGTGCCAGCAGGTTATCAGGGGTGCCCTACGAGCAGTACTTC. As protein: CASRLSGVPYEQYF.

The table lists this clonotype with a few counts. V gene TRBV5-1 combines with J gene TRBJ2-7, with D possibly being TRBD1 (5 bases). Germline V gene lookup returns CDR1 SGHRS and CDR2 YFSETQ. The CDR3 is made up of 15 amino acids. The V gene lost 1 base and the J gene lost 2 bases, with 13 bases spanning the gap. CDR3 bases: TGCGCCAGCAGCTTGCTTTCTACAGGCACCTACGAGCAGTACTTC. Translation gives CASSLLSTGTYEQYF.

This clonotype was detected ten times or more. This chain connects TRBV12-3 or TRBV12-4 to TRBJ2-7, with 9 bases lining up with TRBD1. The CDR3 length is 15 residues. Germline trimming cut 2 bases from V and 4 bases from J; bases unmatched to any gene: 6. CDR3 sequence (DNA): TGTGCCAGCAGTTTATTAGGACAGGGGCCATACGAGCAGTACTTC. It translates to CASSLLGQGPYEQYF.

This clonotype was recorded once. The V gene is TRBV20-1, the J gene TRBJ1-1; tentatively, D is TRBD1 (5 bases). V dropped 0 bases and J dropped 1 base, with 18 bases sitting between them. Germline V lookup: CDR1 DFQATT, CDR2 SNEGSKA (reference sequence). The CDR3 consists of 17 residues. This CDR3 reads CSARDPLSGRANTEAFF. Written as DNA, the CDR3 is TGCAGTGCTAGAGATCCCTTATCAGGCAGGGCGAACACTGAAGCTTTCTTT.

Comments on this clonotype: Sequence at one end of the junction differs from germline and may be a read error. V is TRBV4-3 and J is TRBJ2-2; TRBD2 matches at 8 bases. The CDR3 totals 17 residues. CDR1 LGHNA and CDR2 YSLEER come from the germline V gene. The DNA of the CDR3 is TGCGCCAGCAGCCAAGAAAGTTGGAGCGGGAGCACCGTGGAGCTGTTTTTT. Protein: CASSQESWSGSTVELFF.

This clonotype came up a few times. The CDR3 is CASRTPSSYNEQFF. CDR3 sequence (DNA): TGTGCCAGCAGGACTCCCAGCTCCTACAATGAGCAGTTCTTC. V is TRBV27 and J is TRBJ2-1, with D unclear. This CDR3 is built from 14 residues. The V end lost 6 bases, the J end lost 0 bases, and 9 bases lay between the germline ends. Germline CDR1 MNHEY, CDR2 SMNVEV (reference sequence).

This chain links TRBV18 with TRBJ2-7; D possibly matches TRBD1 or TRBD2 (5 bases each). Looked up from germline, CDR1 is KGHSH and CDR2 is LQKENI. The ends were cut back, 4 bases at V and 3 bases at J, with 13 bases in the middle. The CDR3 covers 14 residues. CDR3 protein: CASSRGDGLYEQYF. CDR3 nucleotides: TGTGCCAGCTCACGAGGGGACGGCCTCTACGAGCAGTACTTC.

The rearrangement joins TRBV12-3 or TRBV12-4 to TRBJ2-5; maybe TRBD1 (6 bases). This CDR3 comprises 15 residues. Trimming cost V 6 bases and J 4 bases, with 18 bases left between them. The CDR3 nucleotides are TGTGCCAGCAGCTCCCTGACCCCCAGGGGAGAGACCCAGTACTTC. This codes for CASSSLTPRGETQYF.

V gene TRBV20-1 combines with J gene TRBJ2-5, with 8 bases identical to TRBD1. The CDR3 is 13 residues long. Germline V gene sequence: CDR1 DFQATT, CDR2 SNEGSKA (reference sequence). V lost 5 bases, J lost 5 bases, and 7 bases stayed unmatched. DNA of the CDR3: TGCAGTGCTCTTTGGACAGGGACGGAGACCCAGTACTTC. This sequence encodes CSALWTGTETQYF.

CDR3 amino acids: CASSGGRGQPQHF. CDR3 coding DNA: TGTGCCAGCAGTGGGGGTAGAGGACAGCCCCAGCATTTT. V is TRBV12-3 or TRBV12-4 and J is TRBJ1-5; maybe TRBD1 (5 bases). This CDR3 contains 13 residues. Deletions cut 5 bases from V and 7 bases from J, with 12 bases between.

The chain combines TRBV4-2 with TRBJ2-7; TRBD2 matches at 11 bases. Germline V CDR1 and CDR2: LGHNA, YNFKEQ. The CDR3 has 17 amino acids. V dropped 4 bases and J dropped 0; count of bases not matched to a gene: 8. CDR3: CASSPGLAVPNSYEQYF. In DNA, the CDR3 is TGTGCCAGCAGCCCGGGACTAGCGGTTCCCAACTCCTACGAGCAGTACTTC.

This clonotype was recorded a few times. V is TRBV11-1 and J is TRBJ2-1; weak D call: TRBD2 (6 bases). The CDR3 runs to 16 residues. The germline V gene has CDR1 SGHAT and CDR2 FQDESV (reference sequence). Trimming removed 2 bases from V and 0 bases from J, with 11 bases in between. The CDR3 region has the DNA TGTGCCAGCAGCTTAAGGAGGGCCCGCTCCTACAATGAGCAGTTCTTC. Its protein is CASSLRRARSYNEQFF.

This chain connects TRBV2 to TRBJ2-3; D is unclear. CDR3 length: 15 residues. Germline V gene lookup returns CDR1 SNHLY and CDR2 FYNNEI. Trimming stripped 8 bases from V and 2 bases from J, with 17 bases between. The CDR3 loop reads CASAEDWTITDTQYF. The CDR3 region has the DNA TGTGCCAGCGCGGAAGATTGGACCATCACAGATACGCAGTATTTT.

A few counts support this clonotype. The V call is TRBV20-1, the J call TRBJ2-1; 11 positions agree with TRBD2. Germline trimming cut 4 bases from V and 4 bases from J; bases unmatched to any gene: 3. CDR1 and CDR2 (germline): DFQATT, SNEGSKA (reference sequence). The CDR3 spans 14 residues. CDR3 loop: CSAIVAGGYNEQFF. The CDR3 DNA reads TGCAGTGCTATAGTAGCGGGAGGGTACAATGAGCAGTTCTTC.

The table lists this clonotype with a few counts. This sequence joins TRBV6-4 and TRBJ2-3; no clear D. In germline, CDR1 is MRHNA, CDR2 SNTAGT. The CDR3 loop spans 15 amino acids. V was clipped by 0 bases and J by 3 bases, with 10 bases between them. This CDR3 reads CASSDSVAGTDTQYF. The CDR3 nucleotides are TGTGCCAGCAGTGACTCAGTAGCTGGGACAGATACGCAGTATTTT.

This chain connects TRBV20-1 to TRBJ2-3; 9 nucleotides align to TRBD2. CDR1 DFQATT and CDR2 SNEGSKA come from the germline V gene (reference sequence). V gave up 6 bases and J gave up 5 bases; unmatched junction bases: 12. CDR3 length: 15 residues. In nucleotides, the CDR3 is TGCAGTGCCCCCGACCAGACTAGCGGTAAAGATACGCAGTATTTT. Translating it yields CSAPDQTSGKDTQYF.

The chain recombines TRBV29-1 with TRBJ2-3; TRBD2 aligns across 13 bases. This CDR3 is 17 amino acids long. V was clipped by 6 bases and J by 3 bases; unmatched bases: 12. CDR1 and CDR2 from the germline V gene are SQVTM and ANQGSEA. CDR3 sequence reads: CSVPIAWTSGRTDTQYF. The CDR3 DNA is TGCAGCGTCCCGATAGCATGGACTAGCGGGAGAACAGATACGCAGTATTTT.

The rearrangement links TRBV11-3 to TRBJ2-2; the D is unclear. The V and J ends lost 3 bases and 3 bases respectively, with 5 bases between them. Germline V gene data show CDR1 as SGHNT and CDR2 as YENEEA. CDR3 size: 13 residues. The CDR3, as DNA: TGTGCCAGCAGCTTCGCATACACCGGGGAGCTGTTTTTT. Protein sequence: CASSFAYTGELFF.

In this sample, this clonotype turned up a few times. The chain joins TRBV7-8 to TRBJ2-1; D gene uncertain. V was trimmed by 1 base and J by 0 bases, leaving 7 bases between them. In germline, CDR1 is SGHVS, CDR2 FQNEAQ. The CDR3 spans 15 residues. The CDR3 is CASSLVSYSYNEQFF. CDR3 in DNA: TGTGCCAGCAGCTTAGTCTCGTACTCCTACAATGAGCAGTTCTTC.

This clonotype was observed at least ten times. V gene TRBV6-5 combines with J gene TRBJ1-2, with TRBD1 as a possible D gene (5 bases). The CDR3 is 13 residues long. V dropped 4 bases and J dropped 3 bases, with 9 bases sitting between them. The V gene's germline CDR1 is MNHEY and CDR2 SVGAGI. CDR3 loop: CASSWGFHYGYTF. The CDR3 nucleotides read TGTGCCAGCAGTTGGGGGTTTCACTATGGCTACACCTTC.

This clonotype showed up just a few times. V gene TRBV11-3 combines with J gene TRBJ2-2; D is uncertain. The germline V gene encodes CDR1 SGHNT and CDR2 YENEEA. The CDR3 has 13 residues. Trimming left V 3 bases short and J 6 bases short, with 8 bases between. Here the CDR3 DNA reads TGTGCCAGCAGCTTTGAAGGAGCCGGGGAGCTGTTTTTT. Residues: CASSFEGAGELFF.

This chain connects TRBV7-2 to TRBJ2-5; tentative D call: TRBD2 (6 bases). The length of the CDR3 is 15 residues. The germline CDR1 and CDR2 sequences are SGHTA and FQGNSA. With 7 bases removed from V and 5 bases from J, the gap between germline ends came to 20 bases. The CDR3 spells CASTVRRGLRETQYF. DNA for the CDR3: TGTGCCAGCACCGTTCGCCGGGGACTCCGGGAGACCCAGTACTTC. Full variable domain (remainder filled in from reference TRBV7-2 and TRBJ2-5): GAGVSQSPSNKVTEKGKDVELRCDPISGHTALYWYRQSLGQGLEFLIYFQGNSAPDKSGLPSDRFSAERTGGSVSTLTIQRTQQEDSAVYLCASTVRRGLRETQYFGPGTRLLVL.

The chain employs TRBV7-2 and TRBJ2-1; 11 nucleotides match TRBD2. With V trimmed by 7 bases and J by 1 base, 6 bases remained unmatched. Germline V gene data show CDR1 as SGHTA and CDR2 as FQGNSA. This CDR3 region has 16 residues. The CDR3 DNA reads TGTGCCAGCAACCCCGCTAGCGGGGGGTCCTACAATGAGCAGTTCTTC. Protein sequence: CASNPASGGSYNEQFF.

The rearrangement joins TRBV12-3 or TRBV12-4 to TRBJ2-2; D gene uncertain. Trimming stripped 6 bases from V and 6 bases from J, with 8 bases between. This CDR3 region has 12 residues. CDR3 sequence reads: CASRPVAGELFF. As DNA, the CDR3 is TGTGCCAGCAGACCAGTCGCCGGGGAGCTGTTTTTT.

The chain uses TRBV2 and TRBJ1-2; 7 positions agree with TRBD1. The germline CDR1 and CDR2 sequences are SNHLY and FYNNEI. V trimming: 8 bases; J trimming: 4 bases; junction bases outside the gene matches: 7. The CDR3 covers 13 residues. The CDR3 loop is CASSGTERYGYTF. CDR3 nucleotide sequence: TGTGCCAGCTCCGGGACAGAGCGCTATGGCTACACCTTC.

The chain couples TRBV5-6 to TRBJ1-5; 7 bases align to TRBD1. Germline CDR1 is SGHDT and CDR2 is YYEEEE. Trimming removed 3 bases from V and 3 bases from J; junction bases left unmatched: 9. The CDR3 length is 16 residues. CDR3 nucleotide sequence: TGTGCCAGCAGCTCGTGGACAGGCGGACTCAATCAGCCCCAGCATTTT. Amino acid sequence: CASSSWTGGLNQPQHF.

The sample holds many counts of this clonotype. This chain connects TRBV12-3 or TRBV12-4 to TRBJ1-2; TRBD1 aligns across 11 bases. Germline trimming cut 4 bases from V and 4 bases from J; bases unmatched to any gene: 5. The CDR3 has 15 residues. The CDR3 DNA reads TGTGCCAGCAGTTCGGGACAGGGGGACCCCTATGGCTACACCTTC. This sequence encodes CASSSGQGDPYGYTF.

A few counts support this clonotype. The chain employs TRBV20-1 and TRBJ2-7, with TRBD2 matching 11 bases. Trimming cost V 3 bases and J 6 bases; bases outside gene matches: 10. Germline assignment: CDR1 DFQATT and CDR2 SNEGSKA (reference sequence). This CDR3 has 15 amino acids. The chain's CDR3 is CSARGGSGRAVEQYF. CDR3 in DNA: TGCAGTGCTAGGGGGGGTAGCGGGAGGGCCGTCGAGCAGTACTTC.